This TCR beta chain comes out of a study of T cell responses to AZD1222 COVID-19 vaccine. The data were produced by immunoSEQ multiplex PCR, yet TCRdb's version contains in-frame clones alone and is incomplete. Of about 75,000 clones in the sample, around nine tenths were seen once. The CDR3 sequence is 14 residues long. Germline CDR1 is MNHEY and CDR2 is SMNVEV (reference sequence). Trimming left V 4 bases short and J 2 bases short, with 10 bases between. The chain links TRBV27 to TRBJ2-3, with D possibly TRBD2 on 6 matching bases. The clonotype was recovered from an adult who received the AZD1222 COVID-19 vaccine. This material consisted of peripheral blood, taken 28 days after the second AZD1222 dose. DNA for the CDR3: TGTGCCAGCAGTTCCGGACTAACCACAGATACGCAGTATTTT. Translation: CASSSGLTTDTQYF.